The rows below give T cell receptor beta chains drawn from one sample of a study of monozygotic twins with inflammatory bowel disease. TCRdb re-called the 5' RACE reads; one entry per CDR3 protein, DNA not given. Its clone listing holds 400,000 or so distinct CDR3 sequences. Sequencing used blood. The receptors originated from a human donor with ulcerative colitis or Crohn's disease, or a healthy co-twin of an affected twin (not recorded which). CDR3s include the opening cysteine and the closing phenylalanine or tryptophan.

V gene	J gene	CDR3 protein
TRBV5-1	TRBJ2-7	CASSRDRGGGSYEQYF
TRBV7-9	TRBJ1-1	CASSSHRASGDTEAFF
TRBV5-1	TRBJ2-1	CASSRYSGLARGNEQFF
TRBV20-1	TRBJ2-1	CSAGVSSYNEQFF
TRBV12-3/TRBV12-4	TRBJ2-4	CASSLGPAKNIQYF
TRBV6-5	TRBJ2-1	CASSWYNEQFF
TRBV18	TRBJ1-2	CASTDSRANYGYTF
TRBV24-1	TRBJ2-1	CATSDSPGLAGHNEQFF
TRBV7-2	TRBJ2-3	CASSLGGPATQYF
TRBV29-1	TRBJ2-1	CSVGNRLNNEQFF
TRBV18	TRBJ1-1	CASQTANTEAFF
TRBV7-2	TRBJ2-1	CASSLGSVGIIEQFF
TRBV18	TRBJ1-2	CASSPLATANYGYTF
TRBV20-1	TRBJ2-3	CSARLPPGPSTDTQYF
TRBV4-2	TRBJ1-1	CASSLDPVNTEAFF
TRBV28	TRBJ2-4	CASSWDTSALAKNIQYF
TRBV20-1	TRBJ2-5	CSASRWRGVQETQYF
TRBV6-2/TRBV6-3	TRBJ2-1	CASKTDLTYNEQFF
TRBV3-1	TRBJ2-1	CASSQGGGTNYNEQFF
TRBV7-3	TRBJ2-6	CASSPGQYSGANVLTF
TRBV7-2	TRBJ2-5	CASSLDGREGETQYF
TRBV21-1	TRBJ1-6	CASSNLGESYNSPLHF
TRBV12-3/TRBV12-4	TRBJ1-2	CASSLLAEYGYTF
TRBV12-3/TRBV12-4	TRBJ1-4	CASSYTTGGREKLFF
TRBV29-1	TRBJ2-5	CSVARGGGETQYF
TRBV7-9	TRBJ2-1	CASSLASGPTSYNEQFF
TRBV11-2	TRBJ2-1	CASKGREFVHEQFF
TRBV20-1	TRBJ1-5	CSARGSNQPQHF
TRBV6-6	TRBJ2-3	CASTKGGPADTQYF
TRBV18	TRBJ2-1	CASSPGLPEQFF
TRBV4-1	TRBJ2-2	CASSPPLGGELFF
TRBV3-1	TRBJ1-1	CASSRRGAHTEAFF
TRBV20-1	TRBJ1-4	CSARFSEKLFF
TRBV20-1	TRBJ1-2	CSARDRQGARYGYTF
TRBV7-2	TRBJ2-5	CASSLRQETQYF
TRBV6-1	TRBJ2-7	CASSPQVTASYEQYF
TRBV24-1	TRBJ2-3	CATSDYGSIGTDTQYF
TRBV11-3	TRBJ2-2	CASSMDRGSGELFF
TRBV5-1	TRBJ2-6	CASSFVVSGANVLTF
TRBV5-1	TRBJ2-5	CASSSLQGGAETQYF